One sample yielded the 9 T cell receptor beta chains listed below, sequenced in a study of shared clonotypes between healthy human individuals. It was CD45RO-negative cells, positively selected for CCR7, that made up naive CD8 cells, with terminally differentiated effector memory CD45RA+ cells excluded. Data came from immunoSEQ multiplex PCR; TCRdb stores just in-frame clones and leaves some out. The sample consists of more than 2 million clones, approximately 95% of them appearing once. Sequences were obtained from naive CD8+ T cells sorted from blood. Source of these receptors: a man aged 18 to 29 in good health.

V is TRBV6-1 and J is TRBJ1-2; 10 bases line up with TRBD1. The trim removed 2 bases at V and 6 bases at J, leaving 6 bases unmatched. The length of the CDR3 is 15 residues. Germline V gene lookup returns CDR1 MNHNS and CDR2 SASEGT. DNA of the CDR3: TGTGCCAGCAGTGAATCGGGACAGGGGAGCCATGGCTACACCTTC. It yields the protein CASSESGQGSHGYTF.

The chain recombines TRBV27 with TRBJ2-2, with 10 nucleotides matching TRBD1. With 7 bases clipped from V and 7 bases from J, the junction kept 18 bases outside the gene matches. Germline V gene lookup returns CDR1 MNHEY and CDR2 SMNVEV (reference sequence). The CDR3 sequence is 18 residues long. The CDR3 coding sequence is TGTGCCAGCACCGACGTTTCTCCGGGACAGGGGTATGACGGGGAGCTGTTTTTT. Protein: CASTDVSPGQGYDGELFF.

This chain joins TRBV11-3 and TRBJ2-7; 9 bases match TRBD2. J lost 6 bases, V lost 1 base, and 7 bases had no gene match. The CDR3 totals 15 residues. Per the germline V gene, CDR1 is SGHNT and CDR2 is YENEEA. CDR3: CASSLGAGGLGEQYF. In DNA form, the CDR3 reads TGTGCCAGCAGCTTAGGAGCGGGAGGTCTCGGCGAGCAGTACTTC. The variable domain in full, completed from reference TRBV11-3 and TRBJ2-7, reads EAGVVQSPRYKIIEKKQPVAFWCNPISGHNTLYWYLQNLGQGPELLIRYENEEAVDDSQLPKDRFSAERLKGVDSTLKIQPAELGDSAVYLCASSLGAGGLGEQYFGPGTRLTVT.

This chain connects TRBV19 to TRBJ2-2, with D perhaps matching TRBD2 (6 bases). The CDR3 is 14 residues long. Trimming removed 3 bases at V and 1 base at J, with 6 bases between. In germline, CDR1 is LNHDA, CDR2 SQIVND (reference sequence). In nucleotides, the CDR3 is TGTGCCAGTAGTATGGGACTGAACACCGGGGAGCTGTTTTTT. It is translated as CASSMGLNTGELFF.

The chain uses TRBV27 and TRBJ2-5; possible D gene TRBD2, 5 bases. This CDR3 comprises 15 residues. Germline V CDR1 and CDR2: MNHEY, SMNVEV (reference sequence). V was cut by 2 bases and J by 3 bases, with 13 bases left in between. The CDR3: CASSLISALKETQYF. Written as DNA, the CDR3 is TGTGCCAGCAGTTTAATTAGCGCGTTAAAAGAGACCCAGTACTTC.

Details on this clone: This sample includes further DNA sequences coding for the same CDR3. This chain links TRBV6-5 with TRBJ2-1, with 9 bases lining up with TRBD1. The CDR3 consists of 14 residues. Germline CDR1 and CDR2: MNHEY and SVGAGI. V lost 4 bases and J lost 3; bases outside the gene matches: 1. The CDR3 bases are TGTGCCAGCAGTTCGGGACAGGGCTACAATGAGCAGTTCTTC. This translates into CASSSGQGYNEQFF.

The chain carries TRBV6-1 and TRBJ1-4; 7 bases agree with TRBD1. After removal of 1 base from V and 3 bases from J, the junction contained 8 bases not matched to a gene. Germline V gene sequence: CDR1 MNHNS, CDR2 SASEGT. There are 17 residues in the CDR3. The CDR3 DNA sequence: TGTGCCAGCAGTGAAGACTCCTACAGGGGATCTAATGAAAAACTGTTTTTT. As protein: CASSEDSYRGSNEKLFF.

The gene calls are TRBV2 and TRBJ2-7; D is perhaps TRBD1 (6 bases). CDR3 length: 17 amino acids. V dropped 2 bases and J dropped 2 bases, with 19 bases sitting between them. CDR1 SNHLY and CDR2 FYNNEI come from the germline V gene. The CDR3, as DNA: TGTGCCAGCAGTGAAACGGAGGACAGCAGGATAACCTACGAGCAGTACTTC. It specifies CASSETEDSRITYEQYF.

The chain combines TRBV16 with TRBJ1-1, with D perhaps matching TRBD1 (6 bases). CDR3 length: 15 amino acids. Trimming left V 0 bases short and J 8 bases short, with 16 bases between. Germline V gene lookup returns CDR1 KGHSY and CDR2 FQNENV. The CDR3 sequence: CASSQSNEGVGEAFF. The CDR3 DNA is TGTGCCAGCAGCCAATCGAATGAGGGGGTAGGGGAAGCTTTCTTT.